This T cell receptor beta chain was identified in a study of shared clonotypes between healthy human individuals (dated by TCRdb to the early 2020s). With regard to the full study: The cohort included three men and a couple of women between 18 and 49 years of age. The study deeply sequenced blood TCR repertoires of about 5 healthy adults to estimate repertoire size and the extent of clonotype sharing between individuals. Each donor's leukapheresis produced roughly between roughly 0.85 and 9.5 billion PBMCs. For each donor, three plates each were used for CD4 naive and CD4 memory, two plates were used for CD8 naive, and one plate was used for CD8 memory. To increase sequencing depth and limit assay-specific biases, TCR repertoire library preparation and sequencing were carried out by different laboratories using diverse techniques. Paper-wide results and their limitations: The genetic and exposure-history diversity represented was limited by the small number of donors. Pairwise subsampling led to the expectation that sequencing depth would affect the degree of clonotype sharing among donors. Naive subsets generally had larger estimated clonotype richness than memory subsets did. Clonotypes shared by all four sorted-subset donors showed higher generation probabilities than non-shared clonotypes. About 5% of naive CD4, more than 3% of naive CD8, roughly 2.4% of memory CD4, and 0.4% of memory CD8 clonotypes were shared across a handful of donors. Sampling was restricted to blood, and TCR repertoires in tissues likely differ from the TCR repertoires found in blood. Incomplete sequencing was indicated by rarefaction of sorted-subset datasets, despite the large sequencing depth.

Trimming accounts for 5 bases at V and 4 bases at J, while the number of junction bases matched to no gene is 16. The CDR3 covers 16 residues, taking in both the cysteine and the phenylalanine. CDR3 DNA only is kept here, 48 bases in frame from base 1. The germline V gene provides CDR1 SQVTM and CDR2 ANQGSEA. A remark on this clone: Its antigen specificity is not known. No much larger clone exists at a distance of one base, and base qualities are not known.

CD8 naive samples were CD45RO-negative cells positively selected for CCR7, giving a CD45RA+CCR7+ population that excluded TemRA cells. The donors were healthy, HIV-negative adults with no recently reported acute infections or vaccinations. Every donor was a Caucasian adult living in Nashville, Tennessee, USA. Blood was collected by leukapheresis, and PBMCs were isolated by Ficoll-Histopaque density gradient centrifugation and then cryopreserved in liquid nitrogen vapor phase. Analytical flow cytometry was used to check the purity and quantity of every magnetically sorted T cell population. Genomic DNA was isolated from every sorted fraction and measured by UV absorbance on a Nanodrop 2000c. Using the deep immunoSEQ assay, multiplex PCR amplified TCR CDR3 regions from genomic DNA. Genomic DNA extracted from each cell subset was distributed evenly over all wells of several immunoSEQ 96-well plates, and each plate served as one replicate. Each replicate PCR for sorted subsets received roughly 0.2 ug genomic DNA, equal to tens of thousands of T cell genomes. Purified libraries were quantified with a Qubit 3.0 fluorometer, sized on a Bioanalyzer 2100, and re-quantified with the KAPA Library Quantification kit. Each immunoSEQ 96-well plate was sequenced on its own single-read 150-cycle Illumina NextSeq 550 flow cell. Concerning the study's data processing: Because the immunoSEQ output held only junctional sequences and lacked quality scores, the filtering could not match the filtering applied to full-length reads. To assign V/J genes and CDR3, sequences were annotated using PyIR, a Python wrapper for IgBLAST v1.9, with IMGT germline references. Reads with weak V/J assignments (E-value above 1e-6), missing CDR3, stop codons, out-of-frame junctions, or ambiguous translated residues were removed. V3J clonotypes were defined by identical inferred V gene, J gene, and CDR3 amino acid sequence. To compute the percentage overlap between repertoires, the number of shared unique clonotypes was divided by the size of the smaller repertoire. RTK rarefaction, the Chao1 estimator, and Recon v2.1 estimates of unobserved clonotypes were used to assess repertoire richness. OLGA was used to compute generation probabilities for all TCRbeta clonotypes that the gDNA method yielded from a few donors. TCRdb obtained this table from immuneACCESS and retained in-frame rearrangements with V and J assigned. These tables miss some clones; where compared with another copy, unresolved V genes account for less than half of the shortfall, and the remainder is unexplained. V and J calls and clone size are as listed in that table; D and trimming were resolved from the DNA. Present in this sample are over 800,000 clones, 80% to 95% of which were seen just once. Together, the top ten hold about 25% of the sample.

This TCR was sampled from a man aged 25-45 years in good health. The chain uses TRBV29-1 and TRBJ2-7; 8 bases in between match TRBD2. Source material: naive CD8+ T cells sorted from blood. Taken with the paper, the label for cell subset or site translates to: CD45RA+CCR7+. The DNA sequence is TGCAGCGTTTTAGGGAACGTAGCGGGAAAAGGGTACGAGCAGTACTTC. It codes for CSVLGNVAGKGYEQYF.